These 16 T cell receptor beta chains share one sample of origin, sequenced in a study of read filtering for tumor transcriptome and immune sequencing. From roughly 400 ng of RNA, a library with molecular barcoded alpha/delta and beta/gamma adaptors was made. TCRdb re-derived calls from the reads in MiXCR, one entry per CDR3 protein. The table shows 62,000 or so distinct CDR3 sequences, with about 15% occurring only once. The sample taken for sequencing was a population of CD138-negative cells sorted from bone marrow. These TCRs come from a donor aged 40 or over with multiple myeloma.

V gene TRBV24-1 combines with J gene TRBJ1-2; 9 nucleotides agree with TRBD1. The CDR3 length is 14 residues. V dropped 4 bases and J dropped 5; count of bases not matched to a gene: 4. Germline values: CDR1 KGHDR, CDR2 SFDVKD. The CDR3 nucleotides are TGTGCCACCAGTGAGCCGGGACAGGGATATGGCTACACCTTC. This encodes CATSEPGQGYGYTF.

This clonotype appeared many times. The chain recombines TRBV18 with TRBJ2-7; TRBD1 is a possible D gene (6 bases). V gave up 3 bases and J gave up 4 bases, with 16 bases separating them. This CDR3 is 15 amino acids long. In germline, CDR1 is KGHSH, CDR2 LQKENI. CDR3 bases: TGTGCCAGCTCACCTGGGGGACAAAAGCTATACGAGCAGTACTTC. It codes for CASSPGGQKLYEQYF.

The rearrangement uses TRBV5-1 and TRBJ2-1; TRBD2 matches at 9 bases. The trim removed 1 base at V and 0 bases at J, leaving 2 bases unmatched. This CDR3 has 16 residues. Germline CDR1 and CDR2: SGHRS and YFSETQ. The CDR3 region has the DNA TGCGCCAGCAGCTTGTATAGCGGGAGCTCCTACAATGAGCAGTTCTTC. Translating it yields CASSLYSGSSYNEQFF.

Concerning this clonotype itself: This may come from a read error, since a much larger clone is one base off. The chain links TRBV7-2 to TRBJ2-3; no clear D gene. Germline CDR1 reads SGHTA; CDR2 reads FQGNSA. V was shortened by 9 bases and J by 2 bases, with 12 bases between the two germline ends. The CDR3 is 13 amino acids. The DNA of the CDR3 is TGTGCCAGTCACGAGTGGTCCACAGATACGCAGTATTTT. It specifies CASHEWSTDTQYF.

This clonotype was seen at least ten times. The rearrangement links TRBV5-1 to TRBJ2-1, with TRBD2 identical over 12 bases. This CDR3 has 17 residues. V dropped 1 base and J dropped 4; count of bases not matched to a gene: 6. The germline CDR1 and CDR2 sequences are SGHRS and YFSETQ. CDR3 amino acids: CASSLRSTSGGYNEQFF. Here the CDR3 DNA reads TGCGCCAGCAGCTTGCGGTCGACTAGCGGGGGATACAATGAGCAGTTCTTC.

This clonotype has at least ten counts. The CDR3 coding sequence is TGTGCCAGCAGCCACGGGACAGGGGGCGGCACTGAAGCTTTCTTT. Amino acids: CASSHGTGGGTEAFF. The V gene is TRBV11-3, the J gene TRBJ1-1; 12 bases are a match to TRBD1. With 5 bases clipped from V and 4 bases from J, the junction kept 5 bases outside the gene matches. The CDR3 runs to 15 residues. Germline values: CDR1 SGHNT, CDR2 YENEEA.

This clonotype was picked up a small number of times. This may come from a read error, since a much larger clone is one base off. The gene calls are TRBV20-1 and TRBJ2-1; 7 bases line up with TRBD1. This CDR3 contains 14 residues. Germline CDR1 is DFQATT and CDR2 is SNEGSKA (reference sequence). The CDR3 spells CSQNRDRNYNGQFF. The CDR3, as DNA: TGCAGTCAAAACCGGGACAGAAACTACAATGGGCAGTTCTTC.

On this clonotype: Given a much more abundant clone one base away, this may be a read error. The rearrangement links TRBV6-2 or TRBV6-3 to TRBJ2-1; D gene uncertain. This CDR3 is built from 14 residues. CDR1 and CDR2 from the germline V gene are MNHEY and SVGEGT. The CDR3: CASSGVQKTDEQLF. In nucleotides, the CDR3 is TGTGCCAGCAGTGGAGTACAGAAAACGGATGAGCAGCTCTTC.

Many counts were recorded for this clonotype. CDR3 bases: TGTGCCAGCAGGCCCGACAGGGGCGCCTTCAACTATGGCTACACCTTC. Protein product: CASRPDRGAFNYGYTF. The chain links TRBV6-2 or TRBV6-3 to TRBJ1-2; 8 bases are a match to TRBD1. Germline CDR1 reads MNHEY; CDR2 reads SVGEGT. V was clipped by 6 bases and J by 2 bases; unmatched bases: 11. This CDR3 region has 16 residues.

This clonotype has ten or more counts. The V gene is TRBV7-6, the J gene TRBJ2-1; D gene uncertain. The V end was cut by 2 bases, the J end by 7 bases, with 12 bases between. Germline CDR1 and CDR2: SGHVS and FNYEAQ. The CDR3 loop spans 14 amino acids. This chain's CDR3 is CASSLNLLGNEQFF. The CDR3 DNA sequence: TGTGCCAGCAGCTTAAACCTCCTAGGTAATGAGCAGTTCTTC.

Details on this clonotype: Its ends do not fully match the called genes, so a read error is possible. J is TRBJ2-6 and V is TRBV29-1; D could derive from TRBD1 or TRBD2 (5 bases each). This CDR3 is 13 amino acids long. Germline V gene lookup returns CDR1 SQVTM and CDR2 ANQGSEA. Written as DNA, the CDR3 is TGCAGCGCCCGTATTCCCGGGGCCAACGCCCTGAGTTTC. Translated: CSARIPGANALSF. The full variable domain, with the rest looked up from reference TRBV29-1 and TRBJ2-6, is SAVISQKPSRDICQRGTSLTIQCQVDSQVTMMFWYRQQPGQSLTLIATANQGSEATYESGFVIDKFPISRPNLTFSTLTVSNMSPEDSSIYLCSARIPGANALSFGAGSRLTVL.

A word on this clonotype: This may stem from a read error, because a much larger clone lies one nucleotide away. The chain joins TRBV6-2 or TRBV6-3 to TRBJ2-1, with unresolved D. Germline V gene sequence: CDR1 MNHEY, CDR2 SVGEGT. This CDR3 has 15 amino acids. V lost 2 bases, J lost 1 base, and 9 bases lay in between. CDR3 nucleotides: TGTGCCAGCAGTTACGGCGAGAGGTCCTACAATGAGCAGTTCTTC. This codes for CASSYGERSYNEQFF.

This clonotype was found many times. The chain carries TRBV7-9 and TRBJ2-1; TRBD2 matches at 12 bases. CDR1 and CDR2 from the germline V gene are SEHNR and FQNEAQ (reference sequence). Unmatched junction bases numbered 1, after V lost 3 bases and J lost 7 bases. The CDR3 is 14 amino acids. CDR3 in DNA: TGTGCCAGCAGCTTGACTAGCGGGAGTAATGAGCAGTTCTTC. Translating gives CASSLTSGSNEQFF.

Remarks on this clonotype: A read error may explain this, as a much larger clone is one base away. This CDR3 is CSARDRALAVYNEQFF. DNA for the CDR3: TGCAGTGCTAGAGACCGGGCACTAGCGGTATACAATGAGCAGTTCTTC. The J gene is TRBJ2-1, the V gene TRBV20-1; 8 bases map to TRBD2. The length of the CDR3 is 16 residues. CDR1 DFQATT and CDR2 SNEGSKA come from the germline V gene (reference sequence). J was trimmed by 4 bases and V by 0 bases; bases with no gene match: 8.

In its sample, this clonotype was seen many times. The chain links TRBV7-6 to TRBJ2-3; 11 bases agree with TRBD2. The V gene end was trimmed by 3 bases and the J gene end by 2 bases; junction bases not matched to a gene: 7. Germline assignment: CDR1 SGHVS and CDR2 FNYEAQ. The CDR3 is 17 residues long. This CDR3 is CASSLGTSGINTDTQYF. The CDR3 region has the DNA TGTGCCAGCAGCTTGGGGACTAGCGGAATCAACACAGATACGCAGTATTTT.

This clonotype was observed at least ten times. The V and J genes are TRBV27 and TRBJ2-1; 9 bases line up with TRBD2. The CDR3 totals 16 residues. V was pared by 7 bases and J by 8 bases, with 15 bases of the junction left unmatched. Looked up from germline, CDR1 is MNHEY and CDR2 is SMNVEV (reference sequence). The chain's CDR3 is CASIGLSAGGRDEQFF. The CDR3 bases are TGTGCCAGCATAGGGTTATCGGCGGGAGGGAGGGATGAGCAGTTCTTC.